These 17 T cell receptor beta chains came from one sample sequenced in a study of post-analysis software for immune sequencing data. No antigen has been identified for these receptors. Study observations and caveats: Elevated frequency relative to controls characterized four or five TRBV segments in patients, TRBV5-6, TRBV5-1 and TRBV20-1 among them.

Incorporated into the TCR beta cDNA libraries were unique molecular identifiers, which served to reduce PCR and sequencing biases. In TCRdb, the PCR reads were re-called with MiXCR into one record per CDR3 protein. The table has around 440,000 distinct CDR3 sequences, around 40% seen once; the top ten hold roughly an eighth. The sample was blood. The receptors come from a girl aged 10 to 17 with multiple sclerosis.

This clonotype was recorded a few times. The chain links TRBV6-1 to TRBJ1-1; D not resolved. The germline gives CDR1 MNHNS, CDR2 SASEGT. This CDR3 is built from 13 residues. V was cut by 3 bases and J by 6 bases, with 11 bases left in between. CDR3 coding DNA: TGTGCCAGCAGTGACCCGGACCGGTCTGAAGCTTTCTTT. Residues: CASSDPDRSEAFF.

This clonotype was recorded a few times. J is TRBJ2-1 and V is TRBV29-1; possibly TRBD1 for D (6 bases). This CDR3 is 12 amino acids long. V was trimmed by 5 bases and J by 7 bases, leaving 12 bases between them. Germline CDR1 SQVTM, CDR2 ANQGSEA. The CDR3 here is CSVHYRANEQFF. In nucleotides, the CDR3 is TGCAGCGTTCATTACAGGGCTAATGAGCAGTTCTTC.

This chain connects TRBV12-3 or TRBV12-4 to TRBJ2-7; 15 bases match TRBD2. CDR3 size: 15 residues. With 3 bases clipped from V and 5 bases from J, the junction kept 2 bases outside the gene matches. The DNA of the CDR3 is TGTGCCAGCAGTTTGGGACTAGCGGGGGGTCACGAGCAGTACTTC. Amino acids: CASSLGLAGGHEQYF.

V usage is TRBV6-6 and J usage is TRBJ2-5; TRBD1 aligns across 8 bases. J lost 4 bases, V lost 6 bases, and 10 bases had no gene match. The CDR3 has 15 amino acids. CDR1 and CDR2 from the germline V gene are MNHNY and SVGAGI (reference sequence). The CDR3 reads CASRAMTGDRETQYF. The CDR3 DNA follows: TGTGCCAGCAGAGCAATGACAGGGGACAGAGAGACCCAGTACTTC.

The J gene is TRBJ2-5, the V gene TRBV20-1; D is uncertain. V was trimmed by 1 base and J by 3 bases, leaving 9 bases between them. The germline gives CDR1 DFQATT, CDR2 SNEGSKA (reference sequence). The CDR3 has 13 amino acids. This CDR3 is CSARAAGKETQYF. CDR3 bases: TGCAGTGCTAGAGCGGCAGGAAAAGAGACCCAGTACTTC.

The genes are TRBV28 and TRBJ2-5; TRBD1 agrees at 10 bases. Germline V lookup: CDR1 MDHEN, CDR2 SYDVKM. The trim removed 8 bases at V and 4 bases at J, leaving 4 bases unmatched. This CDR3 contains 13 residues. The CDR3, as DNA: TGTGCCAGCGCGGACAGGGGGGGAGAGACCCAGTACTTC. Its protein product is CASADRGGETQYF.

This clonotype was counted only a few times. The rearrangement links TRBV7-3 to TRBJ2-1, with 10 nucleotides matching TRBD2. Unmatched junction bases numbered 10, after V lost 7 bases and J lost 7 bases. CDR3 length: 15 residues. Germline lookup yields CDR1 SGHTA and CDR2 FQGTGA. The CDR3: CASTPNPSGSNEQFF. In DNA, the CDR3 is TGTGCCAGCACCCCAAACCCTAGCGGGAGTAATGAGCAGTTCTTC.

The chain joins TRBV20-1 to TRBJ1-2, with D possibly being TRBD1 (5 bases). This CDR3 is built from 14 residues. Trimming removed 1 base from V and 4 bases from J, with 13 bases in between. Germline V gene sequence: CDR1 DFQATT, CDR2 SNEGSKA (reference sequence). The chain's CDR3 is CSARGGGRAYGYTF. The CDR3 nucleotides read TGCAGTGCTAGAGGGGGGGGAAGGGCCTATGGCTACACCTTC.

A few counts support this clonotype. V gene TRBV10-3 combines with J gene TRBJ2-7; 12 nucleotides agree with TRBD2. CDR3 length equals 15 residues. V lost 6 bases to trimming and J lost 1 base; unmatched junction nucleotides: 4. Germline lookup yields CDR1 ENHRY and CDR2 SYGVKD. CDR3 nucleotide sequence: TGTGCCATCAGCAAAGGACTAGCGGGGTCCTACGAGCAGTACTTC. Translation: CAISKGLAGSYEQYF.

The chain is built from TRBV27 and TRBJ1-5, with D possibly TRBD1 on 6 matching bases. Deletions cut 5 bases from V and 3 bases from J, with 14 bases between. Germline V gene data show CDR1 as MNHEY and CDR2 as SMNVEV (reference sequence). CDR3 length: 15 amino acids. CDR3 nucleotide sequence: TGTGCCAGCAGTCTAAACAGGGTATTCAATCAGCCCCAGCATTTT. Translation: CASSLNRVFNQPQHF.

This clonotype was counted only a few times. The chain is built from TRBV29-1 and TRBJ2-7, with TRBD2 as a possible D gene (6 bases). The CDR3 loop spans 15 amino acids. Germline assignment: CDR1 SQVTM and CDR2 ANQGSEA. Trimming removed 2 bases from V and 0 bases from J, with 14 bases in between. CDR3 sequence (DNA): TGCAGCGTTGAATATCGCGGGAAGAGCTCCTACGAGCAGTACTTC. Amino acids: CSVEYRGKSSYEQYF.

V gene TRBV7-2 combines with J gene TRBJ2-5; 9 bases line up with TRBD1. There are 14 residues in the CDR3. Germline V gene lookup returns CDR1 SGHTA and CDR2 FQGNSA. Trimming took 6 bases from V and 3 from J; bases not matched to a gene: 5. Written as DNA, the CDR3 is TGTGCCAGCAGGTGGGACAGGGCTAAAGAGACCCAGTACTTC. This sequence encodes CASRWDRAKETQYF.

The chain combines TRBV20-1 with TRBJ2-3, with D maybe TRBD2 (6 bases). The CDR3 length is 16 residues. The ends were cut back, 3 bases at V and 2 bases at J, with 18 bases in the middle. Germline V gene lookup returns CDR1 DFQATT and CDR2 SNEGSKA (reference sequence). The DNA of the CDR3 is TGCAGTGCTAGCCCCCCACTAGCCCCTATCACAGATACGCAGTATTTT. Its translation is CSASPPLAPITDTQYF.

The genes are TRBV4-1 and TRBJ1-1; 10 bases match TRBD1. V trimming: 2 bases; J trimming: 7 bases; junction bases outside the gene matches: 10. Looked up from germline, CDR1 is MGHRA and CDR2 is YSYEKL. The CDR3 loop spans 16 amino acids. In DNA form, the CDR3 reads TGCGCCAGCAGCCAACTATCCGGGACAGGGGAGGGTGAAGCTTTCTTT. Translated: CASSQLSGTGEGEAFF.

Note on this clonotype: One end of the junction is discordant with germline, which a read error may explain. The V and J genes are TRBV11-2 and TRBJ2-1; D ambiguous. The CDR3 has 14 amino acids. Per germline, CDR1 SGHAT and CDR2 FQNNGV. CDR3 protein: CAGSLGYPDNEQFF. The CDR3 bases are TGTGCCGGCAGCTTAGGCTACCCTGACAATGAGCAGTTCTTC.

This clonotype was counted only a few times. The chain links TRBV5-1 to TRBJ2-1; 10 bases map to TRBD2. The CDR3 loop spans 15 amino acids. V lost 4 bases, J lost 8 bases, and 9 bases stayed unmatched. Germline CDR1 reads SGHRS; CDR2 reads YFSETQ. CDR3 amino acids: CASSPTSGNDDEQFF. DNA for the CDR3: TGCGCCAGCAGCCCAACTAGCGGGAACGATGATGAGCAGTTCTTC.

The CDR3 DNA follows: TGCAGTGCTAGTGGAGGCAGAGATAATTCACCCCTCCACTTT. Amino acid sequence: CSASGGRDNSPLHF. V is TRBV20-1 and J is TRBJ1-6; D call uncertain. Trimming cost V 3 bases and J 5 bases, with 11 bases left between them. The V gene's germline CDR1 is DFQATT and CDR2 SNEGSKA (reference sequence). This CDR3 spans 14 amino acids.